This T cell receptor beta chain was identified during a study of shared clonotypes between healthy human individuals. Assay used: immunoSEQ multiplex PCR; TCRdb lists only in-frame clones, some missing. The sample consists of 2 million to 2.5 million clones, 93% of them appearing once. The CDR3 totals 12 residues. Germline values: CDR1 LNHDA, CDR2 SQIVND (reference sequence). V was clipped by 6 bases and J by 8 bases, with 10 bases between them. The receptor was isolated from a man younger than 35 in good health. Some clones in this sample may be carry-over from other donors' samples. The material sequenced was naive CD4+ T cells from PBMCs. Regarding subset: CD45RA+ positively selected. The chain links TRBV19 to TRBJ2-2; D ambiguous. This chain's CDR3 is CASSPRVGELFF. The CDR3 DNA sequence: TGTGCCAGTAGCCCACGCGTGGGGGAGCTGTTTTTT.